This TCR beta chain was obtained from a study of cytomegalovirus exposure and HLA in healthy donors (dated by TCRdb to the late 2010s). Turning to the overall study: The roughly 670 repertoires of the first cohort and the 120 validation repertoires were produced on the same platform, according to a later analysis. Besides the first cohort of 666 subjects, a separate validation cohort made up of around 120 different subjects was used. The study aimed to test whether signatures of past pathogen exposure could be identified by cataloging public T cell receptors. To predict cytomegalovirus infection status, the study brought together high-throughput TCR immunosequencing, statistical association of individual TCRs with disease status, and machine learning.

Here V drops 5 bases and J drops 1 base, and the junction holds 4 bases not matched to any gene. In the germline V gene, CDR1 corresponds to MNHEY and CDR2 to SVGAGI. Reading from cysteine to phenylalanine, the CDR3 counts 15 amino acids. The retained sequence is limited to the CDR3, 45 bases, with the frame set at the first base. A note on this clone: Its antigen remains undetermined. Within one base of it there is no much larger clone, and no base qualities were kept.

Separate from the approximately 700-subject first cohort, the validation cohort of 95 to 150 subjects was the group to which the donors belonged. Libraries were built with the immunoSEQ multiplex PCR assay. The paper's data handling went like this. A statistical classification framework was built to diagnose cytomegalovirus status from the catalog of TCR beta chain sequences. TCRdb retrieved this table from immuneACCESS and kept in-frame rearrangements only. Not all clones are present; in checked studies, unresolved V genes account for under half, and no reason is known for the remainder. That table furnishes V, J and clone size, whereas the DNA furnished D and trimming. The sample yields some 310,000 clones; approximately 88% were counted once. Clones ranked in the top ten supply approximately 0.96% of the sample. Results and caveats for the whole study, not just this receptor: All 120 or so repertoires were used to score co-occurrence in the validation cohort in a later analysis, because that analysis had no HLA typing for the cohort. The study gave a list of around 170 TCR beta chains associated with cytomegalovirus. A few of the identified cytomegalovirus-associated TCR beta chains were confirmed in vitro to be specific for cytomegalovirus antigens. It was suggested by the authors that the approach could potentially be generalized to other disease states and immunological phenotypes. Most TCR sequences were observed very rarely across donors, whereas some public TCRs were present in many individuals. The classifier was reported to diagnose cytomegalovirus status with high specificity and sensitivity in both the original cohort and the validation cohort. Subsequent analysis determined that TCRs grouped into clusters in the first cohort also showed a tendency toward co-occurrence across the approximately 120 validation repertoires, and approximately 94% of cluster scores exceeded 0.

The sequence was obtained from a man aged 25-40 years in good health and CMV-seronegative. Sequencing was carried out using PBMCs. The rearrangement combines TRBV6-5 with TRBJ1-1; TRBD1 matches 10 bases in the middle. The CDR3 protein sequence reads: CASSGDRGRNTEAFF. The nucleotide sequence reads TGTGCCAGCAGTGGCGACAGGGGGCGGAACACTGAAGCTTTCTTT.